This TCR beta chain originates from a study of cytomegalovirus exposure and HLA in healthy donors. Remarks on this clone: Its specificity is not known.

The study, taken as a whole, reports: TCR beta V segments were, for the most part, productive about 90% or about 30% of the time in an earlier analysis.

The CDR3 sequence is 14 residues long. Trimming took 6 bases from V and 0 from J, leaving 9 bases between them. Per germline, CDR1 LNHDA and CDR2 SQIVND (reference sequence). Both 60 Vbeta primers and 13 Jbeta primers went into the PCR. Produced via immunoSEQ multiplex PCR; TCRdb's table is partial and in-frame only. The sample lists under 200,000 clones; roughly 80% were seen once. The chain employs TRBV19 and TRBJ1-5; no clear D gene. This TCR derives from a male donor in good health and CMV-seronegative. Input material: PBMCs. CDR3 residues: CASRVQNSNQPQHF. Here the CDR3 DNA reads TGTGCCAGTAGAGTGCAGAATAGCAATCAGCCCCAGCATTTT.